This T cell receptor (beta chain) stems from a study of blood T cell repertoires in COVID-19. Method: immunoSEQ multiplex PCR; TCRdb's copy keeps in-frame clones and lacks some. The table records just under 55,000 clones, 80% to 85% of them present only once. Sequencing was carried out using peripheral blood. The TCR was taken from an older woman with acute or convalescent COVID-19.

CDR3 sequence reads: CASSQDVLSREQYF. The CDR3 nucleotides are TGTGCCAGCAGCCAAGATGTTCTCTCTCGCGAGCAGTACTTC. The rearrangement uses TRBV14 and TRBJ2-7; D unclear. The length of the CDR3 is 14 residues. The germline gives CDR1 SGHDN, CDR2 FVKESK. V gave up 0 bases and J gave up 6 bases, with 12 bases separating them.